The present entry profiles one T cell receptor beta chain with its context. This clone has more than one count but fewer than ten. Its recognized antigen is unknown. The sample holds no much larger clone one base away, and base qualities are not on file. TCRbeta CDR3 regions were amplified from genomic DNA by means of the immunoSEQ Assay, a bias-controlled multiplex PCR. As for the original processing: The number of nucleated cells in each sample was estimated from the amplification of reference gene primers within the assay. To quantify the absolute abundance of each unique TCRbeta CDR3 rearrangement, sequence reads were collapsed and filtered. For each sample, productive Simpson clonality was calculated by taking the square root of Simpson's diversity index across productive rearrangements. Sourced from immuneACCESS, this table was stored by TCRdb with only in-frame sequences that have V and J called. A share of the clones is absent; for the studies checked, an unresolved V gene accounts for under half, and the remainder has no known explanation. Clone size and V and J calls were adopted from that table, with D and trimming inferred from the DNA. A total of 250,000 or so clones appear in this sample, 65% to 85% of them only once. The ten largest clones represent 1.5% to 1.9% of the sample.

This record belongs to a study of blood T cell repertoires in COVID-19 (TCRdb year 2020). Regarding the study in general: Samples from collaborators originated in the United States, Italy and Spain and spanned both the acute and convalescent phases of COVID-19. The prospective study material was composed of cDNA or gDNA derived from T cells, B-cell-depleted T cells, or PBMCs. Deeply sampled blood TCRbeta repertoires from subjects exposed to, actively infected with, or recovered from COVID-19 were included in the dataset. The repertoires were released in a freely available public database intended as a resource for research on the immune response to SARS-CoV-2. Samples came from the ongoing ImmuneRACE study (first 160 participants) plus 1,254 subjects from 6 global collaborators. A de-identified subject ID, COVID-19 status, age in years and sex were almost always included in the sample metadata. Where available, HLA class I and class II types were obtained from metadata supplied by the sample provider rather than from assay-based typing. Summary of the overall study and its limitations: The amount of clinical and demographic metadata varied by source and participant and was provided uncurated.

Samples from volunteer blood donors who had recovered from COVID-19 were contributed by a second Seattle source. Each collaborating institution followed its own protocols to collect whole blood in K2EDTA tubes. For TCRbeta analysis, collaborator samples were shipped as frozen whole blood, as isolated PBMCs, or as DNA extracted from either sample type. For CDR1 and CDR2, the germline V gene (reference sequence) lists GTSNPN and SVGIG. V is cut by 4 bases and J by 4 bases, and the space between the germline ends is 14 bases. The CDR3 holds 14 amino acids from the cysteine to the phenylalanine. The CDR3 DNA has 42 bases and is translated from base 1.

This TCR came from a woman aged 40 to 50 who had recovered from COVID-19. The sequence is built from TRBV30 and TRBJ2-1; TRBD2 might be the D gene, on 6 matching bases. Sequences were obtained from peripheral blood. The CDR3 region reads CAWTYWGEYNEQFF. DNA sequence: TGTGCCTGGACCTATTGGGGGGAATACAATGAGCAGTTCTTC.